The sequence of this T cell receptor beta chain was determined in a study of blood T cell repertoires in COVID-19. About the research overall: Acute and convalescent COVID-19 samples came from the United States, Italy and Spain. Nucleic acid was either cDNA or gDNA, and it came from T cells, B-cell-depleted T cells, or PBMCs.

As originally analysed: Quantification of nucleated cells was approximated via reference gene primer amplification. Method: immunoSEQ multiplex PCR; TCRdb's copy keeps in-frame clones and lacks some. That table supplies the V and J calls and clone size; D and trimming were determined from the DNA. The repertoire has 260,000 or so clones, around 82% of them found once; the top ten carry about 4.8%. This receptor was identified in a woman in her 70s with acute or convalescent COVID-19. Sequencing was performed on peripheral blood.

The DNA of the CDR3 is TGTGCCAGCAGCGTCGGGGGAAGCTCCTACAATGAGCAGTTCTTC. Translating gives CASSVGGSSYNEQFF. This rearrangement joins TRBV5-6 to TRBJ2-1; D might be TRBD2 (6 bases). This CDR3 spans 15 amino acids. The ends were cut back, 4 bases at V and 0 bases at J, with 11 bases in the middle. From germline, CDR1 is SGHDT and CDR2 YYEEEE.